This T cell receptor beta chain was captured by sequencing in a study of blood T cell repertoires in COVID-19. Deletions cut 3 bases from V and 5 bases from J, with 10 bases between. Germline CDR1 KGHDR, CDR2 SFDVKD. This CDR3 spans 14 amino acids. Original processing methods: The assay estimated nucleated cells by amplifying reference gene primers. Libraries were prepared by immunoSEQ multiplex PCR; TCRdb keeps only in-frame clonotypes and omits some of them. From that table come the V and J calls and clone size; the DNA was used to work out D and trimming. The sample carries more than 200,000 clones, 65% to 85% recorded once.

The chain uses TRBV24-1 and TRBJ2-1; no definite D call. The specimen sequenced was peripheral blood. The TCR was taken from a man in his forties with active or convalescent COVID-19. In nucleotides, the CDR3 is TGTGCCACCAGTGATCCCTCCCCTAACAATGAGCAGTTCTTC. It yields the protein CATSDPSPNNEQFF.